The rows below give T cell receptor beta chains drawn from one sample of a study of blood T cells in healthy people across ages. Each CDR3 protein gets one entry after TCRdb re-called the 5' RACE reads with MiXCR. The repertoire holds 1.8 million or so distinct CDR3 sequences, with roughly two fifths as singletons. Sequences were obtained from blood. The receptors here all came from a human donor in good health. CDR3s include the opening cysteine and the closing phenylalanine or tryptophan. The D gene is left open where the match is weak. Clone size appears in some rows only: once, few, many, or a class for an expanded clone.

>TRBJ2-5|20|TRBV12-3/TRBV12-4|.|TRBD2
CASSSPGPLLAGATEETQYF
TGTGCCAGCAGTTCCCCGGGCCCACTACTAGCGGGGGCGACCGAAGAGACCCAGTACTTC
>TRBJ2-3|16|TRBV7-2|many|.
CASSLVGGVGADTQYF
TGTGCCAGCAGCCTCGTCGGTGGGGTCGGGGCAGATACGCAGTATTTT
>TRBJ2-5|16|TRBV7-2|.|TRBD2
CASSLSSGGAWETQYF
TGTGCCAGCAGCTTGAGTAGCGGGGGGGCCTGGGAGACCCAGTACTTC
>TRBJ2-5|13|TRBV27|.|TRBD1
CASSFQGQAEQYF
TGTGCCAGCAGTTTCCAAGGACAGGCAGAGCAGTACTTC
>TRBJ2-1|13|TRBV10-3|.|.
CAISRGAFDEQFF
TGTGCCATCAGCCGGGGGGCCTTCGATGAGCAGTTCTTC
>TRBJ2-7|13|TRBV20-1|.|TRBD1
CSAGQANSHEQDF
TGCAGTGCTGGACAGGCCAACTCCCACGAGCAGGACTTC
>TRBJ2-5|14|TRBV12-3/TRBV12-4|.|TRBD1
CASSPQGARETQYF
TGTGCCAGCAGCCCCCAGGGGGCTCGGGAGACCCAGTACTTC
>TRBJ2-2|19|TRBV7-2|many|TRBD1
CASSPRGLLQNLNTGELFF
TGTGCCAGCAGCCCAAGGGGGCTCCTACAAAATTTGAACACCGGGGAGCTGTTTTTT
>TRBJ2-5|17|TRBV4-1|.|TRBD2
CASSQFTSGELQETQYF
TGCGCCAGCAGCCAATTCACTAGCGGGGAGCTCCAAGAGACCCAGTACTTC
>TRBJ2-5|14|TRBV20-1|.|TRBD1
CSATRQGSYETQYF
TGCAGTGCTACCAGACAGGGGAGTTACGAGACCCAGTACTTC
>TRBJ2-7|15|TRBV28|.|.
CASSLFRGRDYEQYF
TGTGCCAGCAGTTTATTTCGGGGCAGGGATTACGAGCAGTACTTC
>TRBJ2-7|15|TRBV3-1|few|.
CASSQGPELSYEQYF
TGTGCCAGCAGCCAAGGGCCAGAACTCTCCTACGAGCAGTACTTC
>TRBJ2-7|16|TRBV7-9|.|TRBD1
CASSQGQGTDPYEQYF
TGTGCCAGCAGCCAGGGACAGGGAACGGACCCCTACGAGCAGTACTTC
>TRBJ2-7|15|TRBV14|.|.
CASSHSPGYPYEQYF
TGTGCCAGCAGCCACTCACCGGGCTATCCTTACGAGCAGTACTTC
>TRBJ1-1|16|TRBV5-5|.|.
CASSLSQGGVNTEAFF
TGTGCCAGCAGTTTATCGCAGGGTGGTGTGAACACTGAAGCTTTCTTT
>TRBJ2-1|14|TRBV20-1|.|TRBD2
CSAESGGLTMKQFF
TGCAGTGCTGAGAGCGGGGGGTTGACAATGAAGCAGTTCTTC
>TRBJ2-7|14|TRBV6-5|.|.
CASSPQRGVYEQYF
TGTGCCAGCAGTCCCCAGCGCGGGGTCTACGAGCAGTACTTC
>TRBJ1-2|13|TRBV28|.|.
CASSSSFNYGYTF
TGTGCCAGCAGTTCCAGCTTTAACTATGGCTACACCTTC
>TRBJ2-7|16|TRBV7-9|few|.
CASSLGSQDLTYEQYF
TGTGCCAGCAGCTTAGGGTCCCAGGACCTCACCTACGAGCAGTACTTC
>TRBJ2-7|15|TRBV20-1|.|TRBD1
CSAGRVGDRAYEQYF
TGCAGTGCTGGACGGGTGGGGGACAGGGCCTACGAGCAGTACTTC
>TRBJ2-4|15|TRBV29-1|many|TRBD1
CSVEIEGQGNWIQYF
TGCAGCGTTGAAATCGAGGGACAGGGTAACTGGATTCAGTACTTC
>TRBJ2-3|19|TRBV3-1|.|.
CASSQEPFLGSRSTDTQYF
TGTGCCAGCAGCCAAGAGCCTTTCCTAGGATCCAGGAGCACAGATACGCAGTATTTT
>TRBJ1-4|15|TRBV4-2|few|TRBD1
CASSHGRDSHEKLFF
TGTGCCAGCAGCCATGGAAGGGACAGCCATGAAAAACTGTTTTTT
>TRBJ2-7|14|TRBV7-2|few|.
CASSLRRVAYEQYF
TGTGCCAGCAGCCTCCGACGAGTGGCCTACGAGCAGTACTTC
>TRBJ2-7|16|TRBV28|.|.
CASSSAGTQGVREQYF
TGTGCCAGCAGCTCTGCGGGGACACAGGGAGTCCGGGAGCAGTACTTC
>TRBJ2-1|15|TRBV7-2|.|TRBD1
CASSLRGQAYNERFF
TGTGCCAGCAGCTTAAGGGGGCAGGCCTACAATGAGCGGTTCTTC
>TRBJ2-1|14|TRBV3-1|.|TRBD2
CASSQGLAGEWQFF
TGTGCCAGCAGCCAAGGACTAGCGGGGGAGTGGCAGTTCTTC
>TRBJ2-7|14|TRBV11-3|many|TRBD1
CASSLRDRVYEQYF
TGTGCCAGCAGCTTAAGGGACAGGGTCTACGAGCAGTACTTC
>TRBJ2-6|17|TRBV15|few|.
CATSRDQVHSGANVLTF
TGTGCCACCAGCAGAGACCAGGTGCACTCTGGGGCCAACGTCCTGACTTTC
>TRBJ1-4|14|TRBV7-2|.|.
CASSLARSVEKLFF
TGTGCCAGCAGCTTAGCAAGGAGCGTCGAAAAACTGTTTTTT
>TRBJ2-7|15|TRBV6-5|.|TRBD1
CASSYSPGQTYEQYF
TGTGCCAGCAGTTACTCGCCGGGACAGACCTACGAGCAGTACTTC
>TRBJ2-2|16|TRBV9|.|TRBD2
CASSVLTSGGAGELFF
TGTGCCAGCAGCGTTCTAACCAGCGGGGGGGCCGGGGAGCTGTTTTTT